This T cell receptor (beta chain) was recovered during a study of blood T cells in healthy people across ages. This clonotype was recorded many times. For the second PCR, which ran for about 6 to 12 cycles, a sample-barcoded 5' primer and a J-beta primer mix were used. TCRdb called the 5' RACE reads again in MiXCR, with one record for every CDR3 protein. The sample records 1.4 million or so distinct CDR3 sequences, approximately 43% being singletons. The source material was blood. This TCR was recovered from a young woman in good health.

CDR3 DNA sequence: TGTGCCAGCAGCCGAACAGGGGGGAATAACAATGAGCAGTTCTTC. Translated, it gives CASSRTGGNNNEQFF. The chain uses TRBV12-3 or TRBV12-4 and TRBJ2-1; TRBD1 aligns across 8 bases. CDR3 length: 15 amino acids. Trimming removed 6 bases from V and 5 bases from J; junction bases left unmatched: 9.